This TCR beta chain was retrieved from a study of CD8 T cells in Susac syndrome. Random-hexamer reverse transcription was applied to roughly 0.5 to 1 ug RNA. Across 54 Vbeta and 13 Jbeta, immunoSEQ multiplex PCR amplified TCR beta CDR3. TCRdb redid the calling of the immunoSEQ multiplex PCR reads with MiXCR, one entry per CDR3 protein. The sample contains around 190,000 distinct CDR3 sequences, 90% to 95% of which appear only once. V shed 3 bases and J shed 3 bases, with 11 bases lying between them. Germline V gene data show CDR1 as KGHSH and CDR2 as LQKENI. The length of the CDR3 is 14 residues. J is TRBJ1-2 and V is TRBV18; D possibly corresponds to TRBD1 (6 bases). Sequencing was done on a sample of CD4+ T cells from PBMCs. This receptor was taken from a human donor with Susac syndrome. The DNA of the CDR3 is TGTGCCAGCTCACCGGCAGGGGTGGACTATGGCTACACCTTC. It codes for CASSPAGVDYGYTF.